This passage covers 32 T cell receptor beta chains from one sample sequenced in a study of CD8+ T cells in alopecia areata. Reverse transcription of extracted RNA yielded cDNA, which provided the sequencing template. The assay was immunoSEQ multiplex PCR, and TCRdb's table has in-frame clones only and misses some. The profile covers roughly 200,000 clones, with 50% to 70% appearing a single time and about 1.5% taken by the ten largest. The starting material was CD4+ T cells sorted from blood, obtained at week 0. The receptors were gathered from a human donor with alopecia areata.

J is TRBJ1-5 and V is TRBV27; unclear D gene. Germline-derived CDR1 and CDR2 are MNHEY and SMNVEV (reference sequence). The CDR3 covers 14 residues. Deletions cut 3 bases from V and 0 bases from J, with 6 bases between. This CDR3 is CASSFRNSNQPQHF. DNA for the CDR3: TGTGCCAGCAGTTTTAGGAATAGCAATCAGCCCCAGCATTTT.

The rearrangement uses TRBV7-9 and TRBJ1-1; a possible D gene is TRBD1 (5 bases). Between the trimmed V and J ends, which lost 5 bases and 1 base, there was a span of 14 bases. This CDR3 has 15 amino acids. The germline V gene encodes CDR1 SEHNR and CDR2 FQNEAQ (reference sequence). The CDR3 sequence: CASSTRDSANTEAFF. In DNA, the CDR3 is TGTGCCAGCAGCACCCGGGACTCCGCGAACACTGAAGCTTTCTTT.

This clone came up many times. The gene calls are TRBV10-3 and TRBJ2-7; TRBD2 aligns across 15 bases. The CDR3 spans 16 residues. J gave up 6 bases and V 2 bases, and 5 bases lay outside the gene matches. The germline V gene encodes CDR1 ENHRY and CDR2 SYGVKD. In DNA, the CDR3 is TGTGCCATCAGTGAGGGGACTAGCGGGGGGACGGCCGAGCAGTACTTC. It specifies CAISEGTSGGTAEQYF.

The genes are TRBV7-6 and TRBJ1-3; D is unclear. The germline V and J ends were trimmed by 5 bases and 4 bases, with 9 bases remaining between them. Germline values: CDR1 SGHVS, CDR2 FNYEAQ. The CDR3 extends over 13 amino acids. CDR3 bases: TGTGCCAGCAGCCCGAGGCTGGGAAACACCATATATTTT. Translating it yields CASSPRLGNTIYF.

This clone was picked up a small number of times. The chain links TRBV7-2 to TRBJ2-3; possibly TRBD2 for D (5 bases). The V end lost 5 bases, the J end lost 5 bases, and 23 bases lay between the germline ends. The CDR3 is 17 residues long. Germline assignment: CDR1 SGHTA and CDR2 FQGNSA. The CDR3 nucleotides read TGTGCCAGCAGCCCGTGGGAGACCCGCGCCCCGGGAGATACGCAGTATTTT. Translation: CASSPWETRAPGDTQYF. The variable domain in full, with the rest retrieved from reference TRBV7-2 and TRBJ2-3, is GAGVSQSPSNKVTEKGKDVELRCDPISGHTALYWYRQSLGQGLEFLIYFQGNSAPDKSGLPSDRFSAERTGGSVSTLTIQRTQQEDSAVYLCASSPWETRAPGDTQYFGPGTRLTVL.

The chain carries TRBV30 and TRBJ2-3, with 12 positions matching TRBD2. The CDR3 runs 16 residues. Per germline, CDR1 GTSNPN and CDR2 SVGIG (reference sequence). Losses at the gene ends were 3 bases for V and 6 bases for J; bases not matched to a gene: 10. CDR3 nucleotides: TGTGCCTGGAGACGAGGACTAGCGGGGTCCCTGGATACGCAGTATTTT. This sequence encodes CAWRRGLAGSLDTQYF.

The chain combines TRBV6-5 with TRBJ2-3; D uncertain. Trimming took 6 bases from V and 3 from J, leaving 13 bases between them. Germline CDR1 MNHEY, CDR2 SVGAGI. The CDR3 consists of 14 residues. This CDR3 reads CASRPADRTDTQYF. CDR3 DNA: TGTGCCAGCAGACCCGCCGATCGGACAGATACGCAGTATTTT.

The CDR3, as DNA: TGTGCCTGGAGCAAAACCGGGACAGCTTACGAGCAGTACTTC. Its translation is CAWSKTGTAYEQYF. This chain connects TRBV30 to TRBJ2-7; 7 nucleotides match TRBD1. The CDR3 loop spans 14 amino acids. CDR1 and CDR2 (germline): GTSNPN, SVGIG (reference sequence). The trim removed 3 bases at V and 4 bases at J, leaving 9 bases unmatched.

This clone was seen only a few times. The chain carries TRBV5-6 and TRBJ2-1, with 11 nucleotides matching TRBD1. CDR3 length: 15 amino acids. Germline lookup yields CDR1 SGHDT and CDR2 YYEEEE. The trim removed 4 bases at V and 7 bases at J, leaving 7 bases unmatched. CDR3 nucleotides: TGTGCCAGCAGCCCTACCGGACAGGGGGCTAATGAGCAGTTCTTC. Encoded protein: CASSPTGQGANEQFF.

The chain recombines TRBV23-1 with TRBJ2-5, with D perhaps TRBD2 (5 bases). TRBV23-1 is classed as an ORF, of uncertain function. The ends were cut back, 0 bases at V and 5 bases at J, with 16 bases in the middle. The CDR3 covers 16 residues. DNA of the CDR3: TGCGCCAGCAGTCAATCGAGGAGGCAGGACGATGAGACCCAGTACTTC. It encodes CASSQSRRQDDETQYF.

In its sample, this clone was seen once. The chain couples TRBV4-2 to TRBJ1-4; D is undetermined. V gave up 0 bases and J gave up 4 bases, with 9 bases separating them. The CDR3 sequence is 15 residues long. Germline V lookup: CDR1 LGHNA, CDR2 YNFKEQ. The CDR3, as DNA: TGTGCCAGCAGCCAAGACGCCCGGAGTAATGAAAAACTGTTTTTT. Encoded protein: CASSQDARSNEKLFF.

The chain employs TRBV29-1 and TRBJ1-1, with D possibly TRBD1 on 5 matching bases. The germline gives CDR1 SQVTM, CDR2 ANQGSEA. The length of the CDR3 is 16 residues. Trimming cost V 3 bases and J 8 bases, with 25 bases left between them. CDR3 sequence: CSVEKAGVRAYKEAFF. The CDR3, as DNA: TGCAGCGTTGAGAAAGCGGGGGTCAGAGCATATAAAGAAGCTTTCTTT. Drawing the rest from reference TRBV29-1 and TRBJ1-1, the complete variable domain is SAVISQKPSRDICQRGTSLTIQCQVDSQVTMMFWYRQQPGQSLTLIATANQGSEATYESGFVIDKFPISRPNLTFSTLTVSNMSPEDSSIYLCSVEKAGVRAYKEAFFGQGTRLTVV.

This clone was detected only once. The rearrangement links TRBV2 to TRBJ2-1; TRBD2 might be the D (5 bases). Between the trimmed V and J ends, which lost 7 bases and 2 bases, there was a span of 9 bases. CDR3 length: 13 residues. The germline CDR1 and CDR2 sequences are SNHLY and FYNNEI. The CDR3 DNA reads TGTGCCAGCATGAGGGCGGCCTACAATGAGCAGTTCTTC. It yields the protein CASMRAAYNEQFF.

The chain is built from TRBV19 and TRBJ1-1; no definite D call. The CDR3 spans 14 residues. Germline CDR1 reads LNHDA; CDR2 reads SQIVND (reference sequence). Trimming stripped 4 bases from V and 0 bases from J, with 9 bases between. CDR3 amino acids: CASSSGSMNTEAFF. In DNA form, the CDR3 reads TGTGCCAGTAGTAGCGGGTCTATGAACACTGAAGCTTTCTTT.

The genes are TRBV10-3 and TRBJ2-7; TRBD2 is a possible D gene (5 bases). This CDR3 contains 15 residues. Germline loops: CDR1 ENHRY, CDR2 SYGVKD. V was clipped by 6 bases and J by 2 bases, with 17 bases between them. The CDR3 spells CAIRPPGGPAYEQYF. The CDR3 DNA reads as TGTGCCATCAGACCCCCGGGCGGGCCCGCCTACGAGCAGTACTTC.

This chain joins TRBV11-3 and TRBJ1-5; D is unclear. V was clipped by 0 bases and J by 5 bases, with 5 bases between them. Germline values: CDR1 SGHNT, CDR2 YENEEA. This CDR3 spans 13 amino acids. DNA of the CDR3: TGTGCCAGCAGCTTAGATTTTGATCAGCCCCAGCATTTT. Encoded protein: CASSLDFDQPQHF.

This sequence joins TRBV27 and TRBJ1-2; D may be TRBD1 (6 bases). The germline CDR1 and CDR2 sequences are MNHEY and SMNVEV (reference sequence). This CDR3 is 13 amino acids long. V was shortened by 6 bases and J by 6 bases, with 14 bases between the two germline ends. CDR3 sequence reads: CASRGQVMNGYTF. Here the CDR3 DNA reads TGTGCCAGCAGGGGACAAGTAATGAATGGCTACACCTTC.

This chain connects TRBV10-3 to TRBJ2-2, with D possibly TRBD1 on 6 matching bases. V was shortened by 7 bases and J by 3 bases, with 12 bases between the two germline ends. CDR3 length: 14 residues. From germline, CDR1 is ENHRY and CDR2 SYGVKD. CDR3 bases: TGTGCCATCAAGGAATCAGGGGACACCGGGGAGCTGTTTTTT. Translated: CAIKESGDTGELFF.

This clone was observed a few times. The gene calls are TRBV5-1 and TRBJ2-3; D tentatively fits TRBD1 or TRBD2 (6 bases each). Germline CDR1 SGHRS, CDR2 YFSETQ. V was clipped by 4 bases and J by 4 bases, with 16 bases between them. This CDR3 is 15 amino acids long. The CDR3 DNA sequence: TGCGCCAGCAGCCTAAGGGGGGTAGGCGCAGATACGCAGTATTTT. This sequence encodes CASSLRGVGADTQYF.

The chain links TRBV30 to TRBJ1-5; 7 bases agree with TRBD1. V shed 5 bases, J shed 5 bases, and the junction held 6 bases outside the gene matches. Germline loops: CDR1 GTSNPN, CDR2 SVGIG (reference sequence). The CDR3 is 13 amino acids. DNA for the CDR3: TGTGCCTGGGGCCGACAGGGTGATCAGCCCCAGCATTTT. This translates into CAWGRQGDQPQHF.

V gene TRBV6-5 combines with J gene TRBJ1-2, with TRBD1 as a possible D gene (6 bases). V dropped 8 bases and J dropped 4 bases, with 14 bases sitting between them. This CDR3 spans 13 amino acids. The V gene's germline CDR1 is MNHEY and CDR2 SVGAGI. The CDR3 reads CASLQGAGYGYTF. CDR3 DNA: TGTGCCAGCCTACAGGGTGCCGGCTATGGCTACACCTTC.

This chain connects TRBV28 to TRBJ2-3; TRBD2 aligns across 10 bases. The CDR3 loop spans 13 amino acids. Germline V CDR1 and CDR2: MDHEN, SYDVKM. V dropped 9 bases and J dropped 2; count of bases not matched to a gene: 2. The CDR3 nucleotides read TGTGCCAGTACTAGCGGGACCACAGATACGCAGTATTTT. Translating gives CASTSGTTDTQYF.

This chain connects TRBV7-2 to TRBJ1-1, with TRBD1 matching over 8 bases. CDR1 SGHTA and CDR2 FQGNSA come from the germline V gene. The CDR3 is 15 residues long. J lost 1 base, V lost 4 bases, and 5 bases had no gene match. In DNA, the CDR3 is TGTGCCAGCAGCTCTGGACAGGGAGGGAACACTGAAGCTTTCTTT. Translation gives CASSSGQGGNTEAFF.

This clone occurred once. The chain links TRBV6-5 to TRBJ1-6, with 9 bases lining up with TRBD1. J gave up 9 bases and V 6 bases, and 9 bases lay outside the gene matches. The germline V gene encodes CDR1 MNHEY and CDR2 SVGAGI. The CDR3 consists of 15 residues. The CDR3 bases are TGTGCCAGCAGGCAAGGGACAGGGACCGGTTCACCCCTCCACTTT. As protein: CASRQGTGTGSPLHF.

The chain recombines TRBV29-1 with TRBJ2-7, with unresolved D. The CDR3 is 13 residues long. The germline gives CDR1 SQVTM, CDR2 ANQGSEA. Trimming stripped 4 bases from V and 5 bases from J, with 15 bases between. CDR3 loop: CSVAVMVRDEQYF. The CDR3 coding sequence is TGCAGCGTTGCCGTCATGGTTCGGGACGAGCAGTACTTC.

The chain employs TRBV6-6 and TRBJ2-3; TRBD1 agrees at 8 bases. This CDR3 is built from 15 residues. V lost 4 bases and J lost 2; bases outside the gene matches: 5. CDR1 is MNHNY, CDR2 SVGAGI, per germline (reference sequence). The CDR3 coding sequence is TGTGCCAGCAGTTCGACAGGGGCTATCACAGATACGCAGTATTTT. This codes for CASSSTGAITDTQYF.

The chain carries TRBV7-3 and TRBJ2-5; the D gene is possibly TRBD1 (5 bases). There are 14 residues in the CDR3. Per germline, CDR1 SGHTA and CDR2 FQGTGA. V lost 2 bases and J 5 bases, leaving 12 bases between the germline ends. CDR3 DNA sequence: TGTGCCAGCAGCTTACCCCCCAGGGCGGAGACCCAGTACTTC. This translates into CASSLPPRAETQYF.

The chain recombines TRBV10-1 with TRBJ2-2, with TRBD2 as a possible D gene (7 bases). The CDR3 sequence is 15 residues long. Between the trimmed V and J ends, which lost 6 bases and 0 bases, there was a span of 11 bases. Germline-derived CDR1 and CDR2 are WNHNN and SYGVQD (reference sequence). CDR3 bases: TGCGCCAGCAGCAGGGAGGGGGCGAACACCGGGGAGCTGTTTTTT. It encodes CASSREGANTGELFF.

A note on this clone: Other nucleotide sequences from this sample produce the same CDR3. The CDR3 loop reads CSVGGDGYTF. The CDR3 DNA follows: TGCAGCGTTGGAGGGGACGGCTACACCTTC. The V call is TRBV29-1, the J call TRBJ1-2; possibly TRBD1 for D (5 bases). Trimming left V 4 bases short and J 8 bases short, with 8 bases between. The CDR3 consists of 10 residues. Looked up from germline, CDR1 is SQVTM and CDR2 is ANQGSEA.

This clone was detected once. This chain connects TRBV11-2 to TRBJ2-5; D is unresolved. The length of the CDR3 is 11 residues. Per the germline V gene, CDR1 is SGHAT and CDR2 is FQNNGV. Trimming took 2 bases from V and 2 from J, leaving 0 bases between them. CDR3 sequence reads: CASSLQETQYF. The DNA for the CDR3 is TGTGCCAGCAGCTTACAAGAGACCCAGTACTTC.

This clone was seen only a few times. V gene TRBV29-1 combines with J gene TRBJ2-7; tentatively, D is TRBD1 or TRBD2 (5 bases each). This CDR3 contains 14 residues. The germline V gene encodes CDR1 SQVTM and CDR2 ANQGSEA. Trimming removed 6 bases from V and 0 bases from J, with 15 bases in between. The CDR3, as DNA: TGCAGCGTGACTCCGGGACCTAGCTCCTACGAGCAGTACTTC. Its protein product is CSVTPGPSSYEQYF.

This chain connects TRBV30 to TRBJ1-1; D remains unclear. The CDR3 contains 11 residues. Germline V gene data show CDR1 as GTSNPN and CDR2 as SVGIG (reference sequence). The V end lost 3 bases, the J end lost 5 bases, and 7 bases lay between the germline ends. In DNA form, the CDR3 reads TGTGCCTGGAGAGCAATGACTGAAGCTTTCTTT. Its protein is CAWRAMTEAFF.